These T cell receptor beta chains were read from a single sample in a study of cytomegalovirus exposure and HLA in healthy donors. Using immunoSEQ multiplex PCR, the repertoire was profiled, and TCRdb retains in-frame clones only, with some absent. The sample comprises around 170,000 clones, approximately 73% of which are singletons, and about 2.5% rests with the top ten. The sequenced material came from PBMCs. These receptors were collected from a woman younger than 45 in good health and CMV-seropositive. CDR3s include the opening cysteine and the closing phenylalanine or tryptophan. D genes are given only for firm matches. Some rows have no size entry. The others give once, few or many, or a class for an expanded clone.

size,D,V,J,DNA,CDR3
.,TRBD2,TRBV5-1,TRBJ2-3,TGCGCCAGCAGCACCCGCGGGGGAATCACAGATACGCAGTATTTT,CASSTRGGITDTQYF
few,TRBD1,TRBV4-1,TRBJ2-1,TGCGCCAGCAGCTTCGGGACAGGGAGCTCCTACAATGAGCAGTTCTTC,CASSFGTGSSYNEQFF
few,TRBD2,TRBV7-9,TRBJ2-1,TGTGCCAGCAGCTTAGGCGGGGGGGCTTCCTACAATGAGCAGTTCTTC,CASSLGGGASYNEQFF
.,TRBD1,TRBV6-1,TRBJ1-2,TGTGCCAGCAGTGAAAGTAGGGGACAGAAGTTTGGGGGAAACTATGGCTACACCTTC,CASSESRGQKFGGNYGYTF
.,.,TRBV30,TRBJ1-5,TGTGCCTGGAGTATGCAGGCAAATCAGCCCCAGCATTTT,CAWSMQANQPQHF
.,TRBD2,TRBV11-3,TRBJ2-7,TGTGCCAGCAGCTTAGATAGGCTAGCGGGGGAGTACGAGCAGTACTTC,CASSLDRLAGEYEQYF
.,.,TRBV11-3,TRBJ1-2,TGTGCCAGCAGCTCGGAGACAGGAAACTATGGCTACACCTTC,CASSSETGNYGYTF
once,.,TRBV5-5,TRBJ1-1,TGTGCCAGCAGCTTGAGACAGCTGAACACTGAAGCTTTCTTT,CASSLRQLNTEAFF
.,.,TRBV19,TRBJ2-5,TGTGCCAGTAGTAAAGAGACAGGGTGGGGAGGAGAGACCCAGTACTTC,CASSKETGWGGETQYF
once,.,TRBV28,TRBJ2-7,TGTGCCAGCAGTTTACCTCCCAGCGAGCAGTACTTC,CASSLPPSEQYF
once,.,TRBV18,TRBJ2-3,TGTGCCAGCTCACCACCGAAACAGCAGCTCTATCCGCAGTATTTT,CASSPPKQQLYPQYF
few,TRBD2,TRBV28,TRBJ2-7,TGTGCCAGCAGTTCTATGACTAGCGGGGGGAGGAGTCTCTACGAGCAGTACTTC,CASSSMTSGGRSLYEQYF
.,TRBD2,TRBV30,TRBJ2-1,TGTGCCTGGAGTCTGGGGACTAGCGGGGGGGCTTGGGCCTACAATGAGCAGTTCTTC,CAWSLGTSGGAWAYNEQFF
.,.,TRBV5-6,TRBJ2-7,TGTGCCAGCAGCTCCACCGGGGGAGCACTCCAAATCTCCTACGAGCAGTACTTC,CASSSTGGALQISYEQYF
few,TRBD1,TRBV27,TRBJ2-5,TGTGCCAGCAGTCAACCATCGACAGGGGTCGAGACCCAGTACTTC,CASSQPSTGVETQYF
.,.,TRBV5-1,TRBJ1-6,TGCGCCAGCAGCCGTTCGCTGATCCGGGGGGCAGGGTGGATTTCACCCCTCCACTTT,CASSRSLIRGAGWISPLHF
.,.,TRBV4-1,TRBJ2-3,TGCGCCAGCAGCCGGCTTACAGATACGCAGTATTTT,CASSRLTDTQYF
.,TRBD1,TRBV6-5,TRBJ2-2,TGTGCCAGCAGTGCCCTTGACAGGGTGGGCGGGGAGCTGTTTTTT,CASSALDRVGGELFF
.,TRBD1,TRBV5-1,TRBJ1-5,TGCGCCAGCAGCTTTGGTGGGACAGGGCGCGAGCCCCAGCATTTT,CASSFGGTGREPQHF
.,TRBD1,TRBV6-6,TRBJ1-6,TGTGCCAGCAGAGAGACAGGGAAGGATTCACCCCTCCACTTT,CASRETGKDSPLHF
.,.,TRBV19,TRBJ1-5,TGTGCCAGTATCGAGGGGGGGGGCAATCAGCCCCAGCATTTT,CASIEGGGNQPQHF
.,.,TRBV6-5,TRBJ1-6,TGTGCCAGCAGGAAGGGGCAGGCTCGGTCACCCCTCCACTTT,CASRKGQARSPLHF
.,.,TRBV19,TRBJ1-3,TGTGCCAGTAGTATGCCCGCCGGGTACGGAAACACCATATATTTT,CASSMPAGYGNTIYF
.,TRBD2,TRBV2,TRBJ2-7,TGTGCCAGCAGGGGGACCGGGACTAGCGGGGGTCACTACGAGCAGTACTTC,CASRGTGTSGGHYEQYF
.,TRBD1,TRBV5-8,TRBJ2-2,TGTGCCAGCAACGCCGGGACAGGGCCGCGACCGAACACCGGGGAGCTGTTTTTT,CASNAGTGPRPNTGELFF
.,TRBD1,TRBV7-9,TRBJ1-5,TGTGCCAGCAGCTTAAGCAGGGGGCAAAGTGATCAGCCCCAGCATTTT,CASSLSRGQSDQPQHF
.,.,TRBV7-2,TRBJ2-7,TGTGCCAGCAGCTTGGACAGCTCCTACGAGCAGTACTTC,CASSLDSSYEQYF
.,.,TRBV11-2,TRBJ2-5,TGTGCCAGCAGCTTCGGAGGGGTGGATCAAGAGACCCAGTACTTC,CASSFGGVDQETQYF
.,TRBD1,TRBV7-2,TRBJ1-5,TGTGCCAGCAGCTTGAGGTGGGACAGGGCCGGTCAGCCCCAGCATTTT,CASSLRWDRAGQPQHF
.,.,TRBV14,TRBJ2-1,TGTGCCAGCAGCCCCGCGACGGGATCCTACAATGAGCAGTTCTTC,CASSPATGSYNEQFF
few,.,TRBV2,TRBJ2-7,TGTGCCAGCAGTGAACTTTCGGACTTCCCCTACGAGCAGTACTTC,CASSELSDFPYEQYF
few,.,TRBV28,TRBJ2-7,TGTGCCAGCGATACCGGGCGGGGACGGTACTTC,CASDTGRGRYF
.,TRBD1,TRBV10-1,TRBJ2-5,TGCGCCAGCAGTCGGGGACAGGATGGGGAGACCCAGTACTTC,CASSRGQDGETQYF
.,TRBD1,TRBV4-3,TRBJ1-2,TGCGCCAGCAGCCCCCAAAGGGACAGCCCCTATGGCTACACCTTC,CASSPQRDSPYGYTF
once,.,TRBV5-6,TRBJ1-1,TGTGCCAGCAGTCCCCCTCCAGGGAACACTGAAGCTTTCTTT,CASSPPPGNTEAFF
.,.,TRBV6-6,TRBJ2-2,TGTGCCAGCAGGACCCCCCAGGCCGGGGAGCTGTTTTTT,CASRTPQAGELFF
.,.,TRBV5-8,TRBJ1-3,TGTGCCAGCAGCCCGCGGACAGCGGCCTCTGGAAACACCATATATTTT,CASSPRTAASGNTIYF
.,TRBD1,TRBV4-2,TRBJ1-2,TGTGCCAGCAGCCAAGATAGGGGACAGAACTATGGCTACACCTTC,CASSQDRGQNYGYTF
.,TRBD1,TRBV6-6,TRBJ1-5,TGTGCCAGCACCCAGGACTGGGACAGGGGAAATCAGCCCCAGCATTTT,CASTQDWDRGNQPQHF
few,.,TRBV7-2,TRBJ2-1,TGTGCCAGCAGCCCCGGGGTCAATGAGCAGTTCTTC,CASSPGVNEQFF
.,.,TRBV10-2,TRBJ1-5,TGCGCCAGCAGTGAGTCGACTCGGTATTCGCCCCAGCATTTT,CASSESTRYSPQHF
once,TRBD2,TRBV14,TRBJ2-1,TGTGCCAGCAGCCAAGTCCTAGCGGGGAGCTCCTACAATGAGCAGTTCTTC,CASSQVLAGSSYNEQFF
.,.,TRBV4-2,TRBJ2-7,TGTGCCAGCAGCCCATCGAGGGGGTTCTACGAGCAGTACTTC,CASSPSRGFYEQYF
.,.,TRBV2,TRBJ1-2,TGTGCCAGCAAGTTGTATGCAGGGGACTATGGCTACACCTTC,CASKLYAGDYGYTF
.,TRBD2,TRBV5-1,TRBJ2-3,TGCGCCAGCCACGGGGAGGGGACAGATACGCAGTATTTT,CASHGEGTDTQYF
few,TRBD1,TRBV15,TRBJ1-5,TGTGCCACCAGCATGGACCGGGACAGCTTTAATCAGCCCCAGCATTTT,CATSMDRDSFNQPQHF
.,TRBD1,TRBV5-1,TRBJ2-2,TGCGCCAGCAGCCCCCCGTTTTGGACAGGGGGGGACACCGGGGAGCTGTTTTTT,CASSPPFWTGGDTGELFF
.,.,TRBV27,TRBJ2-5,TGTGCCAGCAGTCCCTTCCCCCGGCAAGAGACCCAGTACTTC,CASSPFPRQETQYF
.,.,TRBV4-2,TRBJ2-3,TGTGCCAGCAGCCAAGGCGGGGTACCCCTCACAGATACGCAGTATTTT,CASSQGGVPLTDTQYF
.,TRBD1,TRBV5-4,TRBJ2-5,TGTGCCAGCAGCTCCTACGACAGGGGGGATTGGGAGACCCAGTACTTC,CASSSYDRGDWETQYF
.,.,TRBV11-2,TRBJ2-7,TGTGCCAGCGCCCGGGGAAGGTACGAGCAGTACTTC,CASARGRYEQYF
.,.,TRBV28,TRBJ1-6,TGTGCCAGCCTAGAGGGAGTAAATAATTCACCCCTCCACTTT,CASLEGVNNSPLHF
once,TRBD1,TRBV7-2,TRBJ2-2,TGTGCCAGCAGCGCGACAGGGCCGAACACCGGGGAGCTGTTTTTT,CASSATGPNTGELFF
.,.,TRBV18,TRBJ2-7,TGTGCCAGCTCATCCCTCCTTTACGAGCAGTACTTC,CASSSLLYEQYF
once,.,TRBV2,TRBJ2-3,TGTGCCAGCAGGGAGAAGGAATTCACAGATACGCAGTATTTT,CASREKEFTDTQYF
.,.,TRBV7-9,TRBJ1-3,TGTGCCAGCAGCCCTGCAGGGGCTGGAAACACCATATATTTT,CASSPAGAGNTIYF
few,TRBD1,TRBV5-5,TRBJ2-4,TGTGCCAGCAGCTTTGGGACAGGTTTCAAAAACATTCAGTACTTC,CASSFGTGFKNIQYF
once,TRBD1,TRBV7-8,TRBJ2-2,TGTGCCAGCAGCTTAAACAGGGGTCTCGGGGAGCTGTTTTTT,CASSLNRGLGELFF
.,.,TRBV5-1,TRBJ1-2,TGCGCCAGCAGATCGTCGCTGGAATACTACCCTGGAGGCTACACCTTC,CASRSSLEYYPGGYTF
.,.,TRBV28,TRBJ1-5,TGTGCCAGCAGTTTAGTCCAGTCTAATCAGCCCCAGCATTTT,CASSLVQSNQPQHF